Listed below are T cell receptor beta chains from one sample, sequenced in a study of shared clonotypes between healthy human individuals. Assay: immunoSEQ multiplex PCR; the TCRdb copy retains only in-frame clones and omits some. This sample has about 460,000 clones, with roughly three quarters found just once. The specimen sequenced was PBMCs. The receptors derive from a woman in her 40s in good health. Some clones in this sample may be carry-over from other donors' samples. Both conserved end residues are part of each CDR3. A D gene is named only where the DNA matches it firmly. Some rows mark clone size as missing; the rest say once, few, many or name a class of expanded clone.

J | D | size | V | DNA | CDR3
TRBJ2-5 | TRBD1 | . | TRBV7-2 | TGTGCCAGCAGCTGGAGACAGGGGCAGGGTGGAGAGACCCAGTACTTC | CASSWRQGQGGETQYF
TRBJ2-2 | TRBD2 | . | TRBV9 | TGTGCCAGCGGACCAGCGGGAGTAGGCGGGGAGCTGTTTTTT | CASGPAGVGGELFF
TRBJ2-4 | . | . | TRBV18 | TGTGCCAGCTCACCAACGGGTGCCAAAAACATTCAGTACTTC | CASSPTGAKNIQYF
TRBJ2-1 | . | . | TRBV10-3 | TGTGCCATCAGTGGGGGGGGCGGCCCGCCCAATGAGCAGTTCTTC | CAISGGGGPPNEQFF
TRBJ2-6 | . | . | TRBV19 | TGTGCCAGCGAGGTATCTGGGGCCAACGTCCTGACTTTC | CASEVSGANVLTF
TRBJ1-2 | TRBD1 | . | TRBV6-5 | TGTGCCAGCAGTTCCCCCGGAGACAGGGCGGGTGGCTACACCTTC | CASSSPGDRAGGYTF
TRBJ1-5 | TRBD1 | . | TRBV2 | TGTGCCAGCAGGCAAACAGGGGGCTTGGGCAATCAGCCCCAGCATTTT | CASRQTGGLGNQPQHF
TRBJ2-7 | . | . | TRBV16 | TGTGCCAGCAGCCCACTCCCAATTCGGGCCCCCTACGAGCAGTACTTC | CASSPLPIRAPYEQYF
TRBJ2-2 | . | once | TRBV4-1 | TGCGCCAGCAGCCAAGGTCCGCAGGCCGGGACCGGGGAGCTGTTTTTT | CASSQGPQAGTGELFF
TRBJ2-5 | . | . | TRBV27 | TGTGCCAGCTCCCACCTGGGCGTTAAAGAGACCCAGTACTTC | CASSHLGVKETQYF